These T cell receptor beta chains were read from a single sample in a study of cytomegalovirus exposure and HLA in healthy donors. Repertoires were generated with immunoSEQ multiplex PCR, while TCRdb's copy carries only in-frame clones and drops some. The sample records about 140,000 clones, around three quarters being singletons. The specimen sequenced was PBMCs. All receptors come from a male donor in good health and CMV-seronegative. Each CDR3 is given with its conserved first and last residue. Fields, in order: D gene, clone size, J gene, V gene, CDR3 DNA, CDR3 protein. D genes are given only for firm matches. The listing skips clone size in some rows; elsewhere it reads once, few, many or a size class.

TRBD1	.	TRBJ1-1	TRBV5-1	TGCGCCAGCAGCTCCGGGACAGGCGACACTGAAGCTTTCTTT	CASSSGTGDTEAFF
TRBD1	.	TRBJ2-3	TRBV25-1	TGTGCCAGCAGTGGGACAGGGAGGACAGATACGCAGTATTTT	CASSGTGRTDTQYF
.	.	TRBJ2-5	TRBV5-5	TGTGCCAGCAGCTTGGCTGGGGCGGAGACCCAGTACTTC	CASSLAGAETQYF
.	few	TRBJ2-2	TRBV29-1	TGCAGCGCGATACAGGGGAACACCGGGGAGCTGTTTTTT	CSAIQGNTGELFF
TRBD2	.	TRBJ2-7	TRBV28	TGTGCCAGCAGACTTCTTTTTGGACTAGCGGGAGAGGTTGGTGGGGAGCAGTACTTC	CASRLLFGLAGEVGGEQYF
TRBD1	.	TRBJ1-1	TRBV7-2	TGTGCCAGCAGCTTTGGGACAGCCATGAACACTGAAGCTTTCTTT	CASSFGTAMNTEAFF
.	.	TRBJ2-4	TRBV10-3	TGTGCCATCAGTGAAGGAGGTCTAGCCAAAAACATTCAGTACTTC	CAISEGGLAKNIQYF
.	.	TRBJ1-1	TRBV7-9	TGTGCCAGCAGCTTAGCGTCGGGGTTGAACACTGAAGCTTTCTTT	CASSLASGLNTEAFF
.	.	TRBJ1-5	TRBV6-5	TGTGCCAGCAGTTACGTAGGCTCCCGGGGTGTTCAGCCCCAGCATTTT	CASSYVGSRGVQPQHF
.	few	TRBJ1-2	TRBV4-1	TGCGCCAGCAGCCAAGATTCTGCTCCCGGTCGAAAGTATGGCTACACCTTC	CASSQDSAPGRKYGYTF
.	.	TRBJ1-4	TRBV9	TGTGCCAGCAGCGTAGGTCACAGCACAACTAATGAAAAACTGTTTTTT	CASSVGHSTTNEKLFF
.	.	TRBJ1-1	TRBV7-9	TGTGCCAGCAGCTTAAATAGTGCCGAAGCTTTCTTT	CASSLNSAEAFF
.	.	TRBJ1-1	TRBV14	TGTGCCAGCAGCCCCCGAAAGCCCAACACTGAAGCTTTCTTT	CASSPRKPNTEAFF
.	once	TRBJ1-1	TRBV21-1	TGTGCCAGCAGCAAGCGGAGGGAGGGAGGTGACACTGAAGCTTTCTTT	CASSKRREGGDTEAFF
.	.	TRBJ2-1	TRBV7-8	TGTGCCAGCAGCCGCCTCACAGGGATCTTCTACAGTGAGCAGTTCTTC	CASSRLTGIFYSEQFF
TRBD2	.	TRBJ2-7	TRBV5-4	TGTGCCAGCAGCTTGGAGGCGGGAGGGTCCTACGAGCAGTACTTC	CASSLEAGGSYEQYF
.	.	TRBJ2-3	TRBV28	TGTGCCAGCAGGGGCCCCGGACACCCCACAGATACGCAGTATTTT	CASRGPGHPTDTQYF
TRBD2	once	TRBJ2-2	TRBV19	TGTGCCAGTAGTACTAGCGGGAGAGCCGGGGAGCTGTTTTTT	CASSTSGRAGELFF
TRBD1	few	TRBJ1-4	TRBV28	TGTGCCAGCACCACGACAGGGACTAATGAAAAACTGTTTTTT	CASTTTGTNEKLFF
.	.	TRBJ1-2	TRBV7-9	TGTGCCAGCAGCCCCGGACTTATACGGGGCTATGGCTACACCTTC	CASSPGLIRGYGYTF
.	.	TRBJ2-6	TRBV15	TGTGCCACCAGCGCAGGTTTTACGGCTGGGGCCAACGTCCTGACTTTC	CATSAGFTAGANVLTF
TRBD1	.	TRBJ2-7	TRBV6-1	TGTGCCAGCAGTCTCCGACAGGGGGCCTACGAGCAGTACTTC	CASSLRQGAYEQYF
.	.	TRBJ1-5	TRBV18	TGTGCCAGCTCACCACCGGGAGGGAGCAATCAGCCCCAGCATTTT	CASSPPGGSNQPQHF
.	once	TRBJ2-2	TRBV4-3	TGCGCCAGCAGCCAAGGTACAGGACGTCTCACCGGGGAGCTGTTTTTT	CASSQGTGRLTGELFF
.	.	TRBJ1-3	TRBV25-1	TGTGCCAGCAGTGAACCAACAGGAACCGTCTCTGGAAACACCATATATTTT	CASSEPTGTVSGNTIYF
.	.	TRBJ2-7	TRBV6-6	TGTGCCAGCAGTTACTCCCCGACAGGACCCTACGAGCAGTACTTC	CASSYSPTGPYEQYF
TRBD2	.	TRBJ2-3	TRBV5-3	TGTGCCAGAAGCTTGGGAGCGGGACCCACAGATACGCAGTATTTT	CARSLGAGPTDTQYF
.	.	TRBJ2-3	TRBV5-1	TGCGCCAGCAGCTTGGGTCGGGAGCTGGGCACAGATACGCAGTATTTT	CASSLGRELGTDTQYF
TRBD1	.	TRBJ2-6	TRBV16	TGTGCCAGCAGCCCGCGACAGGGAACAGGTGGGGCCAACGTCCTGACTTTC	CASSPRQGTGGANVLTF
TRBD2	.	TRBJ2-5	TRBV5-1	TGCGCCAGCAGCCTCGGACTAGCGGGGCGAGAGACCCAGTACTTC	CASSLGLAGRETQYF
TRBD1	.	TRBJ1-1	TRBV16	TGTGCCAGCAGCCGGGGGGACAGGGGGCTGTCTGAAGCTTTCTTT	CASSRGDRGLSEAFF
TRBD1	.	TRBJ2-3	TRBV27	TGTGCCAGCAGTTTCCGCCGGAACAGGGGGCTGGTAGATACGCAGTATTTT	CASSFRRNRGLVDTQYF
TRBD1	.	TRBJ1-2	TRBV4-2	TGTGCCAGCAGCCAAGATTCGGTTTTAACGGGACAGGGGGCAGGAGGCTACACCTTC	CASSQDSVLTGQGAGGYTF
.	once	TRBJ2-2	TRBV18	TGTGCCAGCCCTACAAGCCCGGGGACGAACACCGGGGAGCTGTTTTTT	CASPTSPGTNTGELFF
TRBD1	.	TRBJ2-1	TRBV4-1	TGCGCCAGCAGCCAAGTCGGGACAGGGGGAAAGGAGCAGTTCTTC	CASSQVGTGGKEQFF
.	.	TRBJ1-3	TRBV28	TGTGCCAGCAGTTCCCGGGGTTATGGAAACACCATATATTTT	CASSSRGYGNTIYF
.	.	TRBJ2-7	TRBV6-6	TGTGCCAGCAGTTACTCGGTCGGAGGGACTTACGAGCAGTACTTC	CASSYSVGGTYEQYF
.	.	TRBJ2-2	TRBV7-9	TGTTCCAGCAGCTCTGTGACCGGGGAGCTGTTTTTT	CSSSSVTGELFF